The 24 T cell receptor beta chains below were found in one sample sequenced in a study of Ad26.COV2.S vaccination and SARS-CoV-2 variants. Produced via immunoSEQ multiplex PCR; TCRdb's table is partial and in-frame only. The repertoire includes some 400,000 clones, roughly 90% of them detected once, and about 2% sits in the top ten. Indicated treatment: about 20 received Ad26.COV2.S at low or high dose, single or two shots; roughly five received placebo; per-sample allocation not given. The study sampled participants on day 63 after the first vaccine or placebo injection. Material: peripheral blood, obtained in a trial of Ad26.COV2.S vaccine versus placebo. The receptor set was obtained from a person between 18 and 65 years old who received the Ad26.COV2.S COVID-19 vaccine or a placebo.

The rearrangement uses TRBV30 and TRBJ2-1, with D possibly being TRBD1 (5 bases). The V and J ends lost 1 base and 9 bases respectively, with 13 bases between them. Germline V CDR1 and CDR2: GTSNPN, SVGIG (reference sequence). CDR3 size: 13 residues. In nucleotides, the CDR3 is TGTGCCTGGAGTGCCAGGGCCCCGGGTGAGCAGTTCTTC. It codes for CAWSARAPGEQFF. The full variable domain, with the rest looked up from reference TRBV30 and TRBJ2-1, is SQTIHQWPATLVQPVGSPLSLECTVEGTSNPNLYWYRQAAGRGLQLLFYSVGIGQISSEVPQNLSASRPQDRQFILSSKKLLLSDSGFYLCAWSARAPGEQFFGPGTRLTVL.

The CDR3: CASSRQGAWGDTQYF. CDR3 bases: TGTGCCAGCAGTCGACAGGGGGCGTGGGGAGATACGCAGTATTTT. The chain links TRBV27 to TRBJ2-3, with 10 bases matching TRBD1. Trimming removed 5 bases from V and 5 bases from J; junction bases left unmatched: 7. The germline CDR1 and CDR2 sequences are MNHEY and SMNVEV (reference sequence). The CDR3 runs 15 residues.

This chain links TRBV27 with TRBJ2-3; a weak D match, TRBD1 (6 bases). V lost 5 bases and J lost 14, with 23 bases in between. This CDR3 spans 14 amino acids. CDR1 is MNHEY, CDR2 SMNVEV, per germline (reference sequence). The chain's CDR3 is CASSKTGQPSEPYF. The CDR3 region has the DNA TGTGCCAGCAGTAAGACTGGACAGCCCTCAGAGCCGTATTTT.

The chain joins TRBV30 to TRBJ2-3; D gene unclear. In germline, CDR1 is GTSNPN, CDR2 SVGIG (reference sequence). The CDR3 has 13 amino acids. Deletions cut 2 bases from V and 2 bases from J, with 8 bases between. The CDR3 region is CAWSPGITDTQYF. The CDR3 DNA is TGTGCCTGGAGTCCTGGGATCACAGATACGCAGTATTTT. The variable domain in full, completed from reference TRBV30 and TRBJ2-3, reads SQTIHQWPATLVQPVGSPLSLECTVEGTSNPNLYWYRQAAGRGLQLLFYSVGIGQISSEVPQNLSASRPQDRQFILSSKKLLLSDSGFYLCAWSPGITDTQYFGPGTRLTVL.

This CDR3 is CASSPGVGRGNSYNEQFF. CDR3 DNA sequence: TGTGCCAGCTCACCAGGGGTAGGGCGCGGGAATTCCTACAATGAGCAGTTCTTC. The V call is TRBV18, the J call TRBJ2-1, with D perhaps TRBD2 (6 bases). Per germline, CDR1 KGHSH and CDR2 LQKENI. This CDR3 spans 18 amino acids. Trimming left V 2 bases short and J 1 base short, with 18 bases between. Complete variable domain (other parts from reference TRBV18 and TRBJ2-1): NAGVMQNPRHLVRRRGQEARLRCSPMKGHSHVYWYRQLPEEGLKFMVYLQKENIIDESGMPKERFSAEFPKEGPSILRIQQVVRGDSAAYFCASSPGVGRGNSYNEQFFGPGTRLTVL.

The table lists this clone with a count of one. This chain joins TRBV5-1 and TRBJ1-2; D possibly corresponds to TRBD1 (5 bases). V dropped 0 bases and J dropped 2 bases, with 23 bases sitting between them. CDR1 SGHRS and CDR2 YFSETQ come from the germline V gene. The CDR3 runs 19 residues. The CDR3, as DNA: TGCGCCAGCAGCTTGGGTCGAGTCGGAGTTGGGGCGACCAACTATGGCTACACCTTC. Translating it yields CASSLGRVGVGATNYGYTF.

The V and J genes are TRBV6-2 or TRBV6-3 and TRBJ1-2, with D tentatively TRBD1 (6 bases). CDR1 is MNHEY and CDR2 is SVGEGT in the germline V gene. The CDR3 contains 15 residues. Trimming pared 5 bases from V and 5 bases from J, leaving 18 bases between. Here the CDR3 reads CASSLSGEGGYGYTF. For the CDR3, the DNA is TGTGCCAGCAGTCTCTCAGGGGAAGGAGGTTATGGCTACACCTTC.

The chain links TRBV30 to TRBJ1-3; D is unclear. The CDR3 covers 12 residues. Germline-derived CDR1 and CDR2 are GTSNPN and SVGIG (reference sequence). V was shortened by 8 bases and J by 0 bases, with 8 bases between the two germline ends. The CDR3 DNA is TGTGCCCAGAGGGACTCTGGAAACACCATATATTTT. Translation: CAQRDSGNTIYF.

V is TRBV30 and J is TRBJ2-1, with D possibly matching TRBD2 (5 bases). CDR1 and CDR2 from the germline V gene are GTSNPN and SVGIG (reference sequence). The CDR3 extends over 14 amino acids. The ends were cut back, 1 base at V and 2 bases at J, with 9 bases in the middle. For the CDR3, the DNA is TGTGCCTGGAGTGCGGGGTCTACCTACAATGAGCAGTTCTTC. Protein: CAWSAGSTYNEQFF.

The chain joins TRBV4-2 to TRBJ2-3; 9 bases fit TRBD1. V lost 5 bases to trimming and J lost 1 base; unmatched junction nucleotides: 4. The length of the CDR3 is 15 residues. CDR1 is LGHNA and CDR2 is YNFKEQ in the germline V gene. The CDR3 region has the DNA TGTGCCAGCAGCAGCCGGACAGGGGGCACAGATACGCAGTATTTT. This sequence encodes CASSSRTGGTDTQYF.

The rearrangement joins TRBV27 to TRBJ2-5; no reliable D call. With 6 bases removed from V and 3 bases from J, the gap between germline ends came to 14 bases. This CDR3 is 14 amino acids long. Germline V gene sequence: CDR1 MNHEY, CDR2 SMNVEV (reference sequence). Written as DNA, the CDR3 is TGTGCCAGCAGACTAAGGGTTGGAAAAGAGACCCAGTACTTC. Translation: CASRLRVGKETQYF.

The chain has TRBV28 and TRBJ2-7; D possibly corresponds to TRBD2 (5 bases). Germline lookup yields CDR1 MDHEN and CDR2 SYDVKM. CDR3 length equals 13 residues. Trimming stripped 2 bases from V and 7 bases from J, with 12 bases between. For the CDR3, the DNA is TGTGCCAGCAGTTTACGGGCCCCGGGGGAGCAGTACTTC. This sequence encodes CASSLRAPGEQYF. Full variable domain (rest looked up from reference TRBV28 and TRBJ2-7): DVKVTQSSRYLVKRTGEKVFLECVQDMDHENMFWYRQDPGLGLRLIYFSYDVKMKEKGDIPEGYSVSREKKERFSLILESASTNQTSMYLCASSLRAPGEQYFGPGTRLTVT.

This rearrangement joins TRBV6-1 to TRBJ2-4, with D possibly matching TRBD1 (5 bases). The V and J ends lost 2 bases and 0 bases respectively, with 11 bases between them. The germline gives CDR1 MNHNS, CDR2 SASEGT. The CDR3 totals 16 residues. In DNA, the CDR3 is TGTGCCAGCAGTGAATCCCCAACAGGAGCCAAAAACATTCAGTACTTC. This gives the protein CASSESPTGAKNIQYF.

The gene calls are TRBV5-5 and TRBJ2-3, with 10 bases fitting TRBD2. V lost 2 bases and J lost 5; bases outside the gene matches: 5. Germline V gene sequence: CDR1 SGHKS, CDR2 YYEKEE (reference sequence). The CDR3 runs 15 residues. The CDR3 coding sequence is TGTGCCAGCAGCTTACTAGCGGGAAGCGGAGATACGCAGTATTTT. Protein: CASSLLAGSGDTQYF.

V gene TRBV6-1 combines with J gene TRBJ1-5; D perhaps matches TRBD1 (5 bases). Trimming removed 3 bases from V and 2 bases from J, with 11 bases in between. The germline gives CDR1 MNHNS, CDR2 SASEGT. The CDR3 extends over 15 amino acids. The CDR3 here is CASSDRGVRNQPQHF. The CDR3 DNA reads as TGTGCCAGCAGTGACCGAGGGGTTCGCAATCAGCCCCAGCATTTT.

CDR3 nucleotides: TGTGCCAGCAGCCAAGTCCCGGGCGGGGGGGCGTATTTT. As protein: CASSQVPGGGAYF. The chain is built from TRBV3-1 (or the pseudogene TRBV3-2) and TRBJ2-3, with 9 bases matching TRBD2. CDR1 LGHDT and CDR2 YNNKEL come from the germline V gene (reference sequence). V lost 1 base to trimming and J lost 14 bases; unmatched junction nucleotides: 7. The CDR3 totals 13 residues.

This rearrangement joins TRBV30 to TRBJ2-7; no clear D gene. CDR3 length: 12 amino acids. The ends were cut back, 5 bases at V and 2 bases at J, with 10 bases in the middle. Germline CDR1 reads GTSNPN; CDR2 reads SVGIG (reference sequence). CDR3 in amino acids: CAWRLGTYEQYF. As DNA, the CDR3 is TGTGCCTGGCGTTTGGGCACCTACGAGCAGTACTTC.

The rearrangement links TRBV7-8 to TRBJ1-4; TRBD1 aligns across 11 bases. The CDR3 is 14 residues long. Germline V gene data show CDR1 as SGHVS and CDR2 as FQNEAQ. The ends lost 1 base at V and 15 bases at J; junction bases unmatched: 7. The CDR3 reads CASSLGTGGAWMFF. CDR3 bases: TGTGCCAGCAGCTTAGGGACAGGGGGCGCTTGGATGTTTTTT.

This clone appeared a single time. The chain recombines TRBV3-1 (or the pseudogene TRBV3-2) with TRBJ2-3; D may correspond to TRBD1 or TRBD2 (5 bases each). CDR3 length equals 13 residues. The germline V gene has CDR1 LGHDT and CDR2 YNNKEL (reference sequence). V dropped 4 bases and J dropped 9 bases, with 14 bases sitting between them. The CDR3 sequence is CASSLGIEGTQYF. The CDR3 DNA is TGTGCCAGCAGCCTTGGGATCGAGGGGACGCAGTATTTT.

This rearrangement joins TRBV5-1 to TRBJ1-5; the match to TRBD1 covers 9 bases. V lost 0 bases to trimming and J lost 0 bases; unmatched junction nucleotides: 1. From germline, CDR1 is SGHRS and CDR2 YFSETQ. The CDR3 totals 16 residues. Here the CDR3 DNA reads TGCGCCAGCAGCTTGGGGACAGGGGCTAGCAATCAGCCCCAGCATTTT. Translated: CASSLGTGASNQPQHF.

V is TRBV10-2 and J is TRBJ2-1, with 11 nucleotides matching TRBD2. The CDR3 runs 16 residues. The germline CDR1 and CDR2 sequences are WSHSY and SAAADI. The trim removed 6 bases at V and 7 bases at J, leaving 11 bases unmatched. The CDR3 region is CASSDRLAGPLNEQFF. The CDR3 DNA follows: TGCGCCAGCAGCGACAGACTAGCGGGGCCTTTGAATGAGCAGTTCTTC.

The chain employs TRBV28 and TRBJ2-2, with 7 bases that match TRBD2. Germline V gives CDR1 MDHEN, CDR2 SYDVKM. The length of the CDR3 is 15 residues. J gave up 4 bases and V 8 bases, and 10 bases lay outside the gene matches. The CDR3 DNA follows: TGTGCCAGCCGAGCGATGGGAGGGATCACCGGGGAGCTGTTTTTT. Translation gives CASRAMGGITGELFF.

The chain uses TRBV11-2 and TRBJ2-1; 8 nucleotides agree with TRBD2. Germline values: CDR1 SGHAT, CDR2 FQNNGV. The V and J ends lost 4 bases and 4 bases, in that order; junction bases with no gene match: 6. The CDR3 runs 15 residues. CDR3 protein: CASSWGGGRYNEQFF. Here the CDR3 DNA reads TGTGCCAGCAGCTGGGGGGGCGGGAGGTACAATGAGCAGTTCTTC.

The V and J genes are TRBV27 and TRBJ1-5, with TRBD1 as a possible D gene (6 bases). The CDR3 loop spans 15 amino acids. The V gene lost 6 bases and the J gene lost 4 bases, with 16 bases spanning the gap. Per germline, CDR1 MNHEY and CDR2 SMNVEV (reference sequence). CDR3 sequence (DNA): TGTGCCAGCAGGGAACAGGGCCTCGGTAATCAGCCCCAGCATTTT. Its protein is CASREQGLGNQPQHF.